The clone carrying this T cell receptor beta chain was seen a handful of times. The data were taken from a study of cytomegalovirus exposure and HLA in healthy donors. Germline assignment: CDR1 SGHTA and CDR2 FQGNSA. V shed 4 bases and J 8 bases; nucleotides not matched to a gene: 8. This CDR3 is built from 15 residues. Both 60 Vbeta primers and 13 Jbeta primers went into the PCR. Measured with immunoSEQ multiplex PCR; TCRdb has only the in-frame clones, and not every one. Here the sample spans about 150,000 clones, 70% to 80% being singletons. The TCR comes from a man aged 30 to 45 in good health and CMV-seronegative. V gene TRBV7-2 combines with J gene TRBJ2-3, with 11 bases that match TRBD2. The sample was PBMCs. For the CDR3, the DNA is TGTGCCAGCAGCTCGAGGACTAGCGGGCAGGGTACGCAGTATTTT. This sequence encodes CASSSRTSGQGTQYF.